This T cell receptor beta chain came from a study of type 1 regulatory T cells. Turning to the study itself: An in vitro protocol generated T-allo10, a Tr1-enriched, alloantigen-specific CD4 T cell product.

On this clonotype itself: What it binds is unknown.

T-allo10 cells from the graft donor were described as anergic, host-alloantigen-specific, and alloantigen-specific suppressors. MiXCR, applied by TCRdb to the reads, yields one record per CDR3 protein. This sample carries around 62,000 distinct CDR3 sequences, around 60% of them seen once, and the ten largest clones take 7.6%. The V end was cut by 5 bases, the J end by 7 bases, with 9 bases between. Germline assignment: CDR1 MNHEY and CDR2 SVGEGT. This CDR3 is built from 11 residues. This sequence was found in a human donor in good health. The sample comprised cultured T cells, either the whole culture or a sorted T cell fraction (not recorded which). Noted subset: Tr1-enriched cell product generated in vitro against host alloantigens. The genes are TRBV6-2 or TRBV6-3 and TRBJ2-7; a weak D match, TRBD2 (6 bases). Written as DNA, the CDR3 is TGTGCCAGCAGTGTCGGGGGAGAGCAGTACTTC. It encodes CASSVGGEQYF.